This T cell receptor beta chain was recorded in a study of T cells after yellow fever vaccination. Looking at the study overall: Preparing low-cell-number fractions relied on SMART-Seq v4 Ultra Low Input.

Only a few counts were recorded for this clonotype. MiXCR, run by TCRdb on the 5' RACE reads, gives a single entry per CDR3 protein. The table records about 500,000 distinct CDR3 sequences, approximately 16% of them present only once. This TCR was recovered from a man between 18 and 29 years old who received the YFV17D yellow fever vaccine. This specimen was PBMCs, taken more than 4 days after the first yellow fever vaccination.

The CDR3 sequence is CASSFGQAETEAFF. CDR3 sequence (DNA): TGTGCCAGCAGCTTCGGACAGGCGGAAACCGAAGCTTTCTTT. The chain employs TRBV7-9 and TRBJ1-1; 7 bases are a match to TRBD1. The CDR3 runs 14 residues. The junction had 9 bases not matched to a gene; V was cut back by 3 bases and J by 8 bases. Germline CDR1 and CDR2: SEHNR and FQNEAQ (reference sequence).